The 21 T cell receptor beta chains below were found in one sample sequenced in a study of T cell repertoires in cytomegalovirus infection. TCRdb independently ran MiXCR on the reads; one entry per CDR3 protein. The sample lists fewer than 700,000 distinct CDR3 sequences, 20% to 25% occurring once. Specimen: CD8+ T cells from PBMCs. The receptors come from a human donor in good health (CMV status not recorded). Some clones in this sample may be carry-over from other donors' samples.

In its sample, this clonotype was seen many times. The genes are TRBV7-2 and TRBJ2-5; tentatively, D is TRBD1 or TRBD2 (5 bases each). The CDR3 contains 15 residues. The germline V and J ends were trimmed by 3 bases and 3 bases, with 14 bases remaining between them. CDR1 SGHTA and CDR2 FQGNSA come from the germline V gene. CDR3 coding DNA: TGTGCCAGCAGCTTGGCGCCGAGGGGCGAAGAGACCCAGTACTTC. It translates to CASSLAPRGEETQYF.

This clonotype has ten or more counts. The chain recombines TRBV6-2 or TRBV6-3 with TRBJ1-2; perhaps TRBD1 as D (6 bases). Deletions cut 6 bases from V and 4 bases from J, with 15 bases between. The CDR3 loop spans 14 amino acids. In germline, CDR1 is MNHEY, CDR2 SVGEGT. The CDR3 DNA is TGTGCCAGCAGCTTGGGACACGGACCCTATGGCTACACCTTC. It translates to CASSLGHGPYGYTF.

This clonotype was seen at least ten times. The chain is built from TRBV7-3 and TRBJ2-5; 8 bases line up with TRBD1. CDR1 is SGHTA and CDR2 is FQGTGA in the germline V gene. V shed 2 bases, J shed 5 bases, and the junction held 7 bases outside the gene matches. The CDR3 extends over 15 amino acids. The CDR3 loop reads CASSLSVTGAETQYF. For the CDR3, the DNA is TGTGCCAGCAGCTTATCTGTGACAGGGGCGGAGACCCAGTACTTC.

The CDR3 sequence is CASSPRGKDEQFF. In nucleotides, the CDR3 is TGTGCCAGCAGCCCCCGGGGGAAGGATGAGCAGTTCTTC. V gene TRBV7-8 combines with J gene TRBJ2-1; D is possibly TRBD2 (6 bases). Deletions cut 5 bases from V and 8 bases from J, with 13 bases between. This CDR3 has 13 amino acids. The V gene's germline CDR1 is SGHVS and CDR2 FQNEAQ.

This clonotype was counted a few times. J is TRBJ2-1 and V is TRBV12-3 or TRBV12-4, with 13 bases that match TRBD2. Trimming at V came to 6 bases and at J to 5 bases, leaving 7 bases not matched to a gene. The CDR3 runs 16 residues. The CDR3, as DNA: TGTGCCAGCAGCCGGGGACTAGCGGGGTTGGACAATGAGCAGTTCTTC. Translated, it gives CASSRGLAGLDNEQFF.

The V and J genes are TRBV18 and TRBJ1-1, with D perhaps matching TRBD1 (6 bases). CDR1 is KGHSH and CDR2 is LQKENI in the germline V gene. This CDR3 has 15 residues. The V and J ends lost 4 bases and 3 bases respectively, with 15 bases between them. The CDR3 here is CASSLTRGMDTEAFF. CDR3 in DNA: TGTGCCAGCTCACTAACCAGGGGAATGGACACTGAAGCTTTCTTT.

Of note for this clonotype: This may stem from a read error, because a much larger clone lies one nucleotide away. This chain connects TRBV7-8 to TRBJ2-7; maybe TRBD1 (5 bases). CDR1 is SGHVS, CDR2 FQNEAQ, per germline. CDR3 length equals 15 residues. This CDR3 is CTSTPAQGGRYEQYF. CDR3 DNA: TGTACCAGCACGCCCGCGCAGGGTGGGCGCTACGAGCAGTACTTC.

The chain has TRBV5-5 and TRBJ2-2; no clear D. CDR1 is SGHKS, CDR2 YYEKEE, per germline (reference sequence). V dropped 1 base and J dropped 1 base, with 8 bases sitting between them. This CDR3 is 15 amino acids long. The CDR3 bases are TGTGCCAGCAGCTTGAACGCAGGGAACACCGGGGAGCTGTTTTTT. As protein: CASSLNAGNTGELFF. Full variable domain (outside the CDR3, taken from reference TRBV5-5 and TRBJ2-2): DAGVTQSPTHLIKTRGQQVTLRCSPISGHKSVSWYQQVLGQGPQFIFQYYEKEERGRGNFPDRFSARQFPNYSSELNVNALLLGDSALYLCASSLNAGNTGELFFGEGSRLTVL.

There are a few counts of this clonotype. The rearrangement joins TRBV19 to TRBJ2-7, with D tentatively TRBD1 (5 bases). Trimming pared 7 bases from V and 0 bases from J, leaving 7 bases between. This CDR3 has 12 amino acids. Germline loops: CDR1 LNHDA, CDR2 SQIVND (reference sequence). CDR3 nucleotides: TGTGCCAGTAAACAGGACTCCTACGAGCAGTACGTC. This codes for CASKQDSYEQYV.

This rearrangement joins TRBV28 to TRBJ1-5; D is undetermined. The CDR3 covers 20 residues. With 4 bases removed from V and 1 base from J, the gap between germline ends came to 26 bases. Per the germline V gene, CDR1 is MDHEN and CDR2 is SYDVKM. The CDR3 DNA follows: TGTGCCAGCAGTTCCCCCAGGCTGGGAGACCTGATAACCAGCAATCAGCCCCAGCATTTT. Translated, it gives CASSSPRLGDLITSNQPQHF. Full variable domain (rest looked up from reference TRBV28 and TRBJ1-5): DVKVTQSSRYLVKRTGEKVFLECVQDMDHENMFWYRQDPGLGLRLIYFSYDVKMKEKGDIPEGYSVSREKKERFSLILESASTNQTSMYLCASSSPRLGDLITSNQPQHFGDGTRLSIL.

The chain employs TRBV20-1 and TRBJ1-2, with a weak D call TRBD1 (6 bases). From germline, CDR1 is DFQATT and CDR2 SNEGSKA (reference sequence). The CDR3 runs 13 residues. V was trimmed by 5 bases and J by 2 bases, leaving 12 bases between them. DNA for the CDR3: TGCAGTGCTTGGACAGAGGAAAACTATGGCTACACCTTC. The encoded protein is CSAWTEENYGYTF.

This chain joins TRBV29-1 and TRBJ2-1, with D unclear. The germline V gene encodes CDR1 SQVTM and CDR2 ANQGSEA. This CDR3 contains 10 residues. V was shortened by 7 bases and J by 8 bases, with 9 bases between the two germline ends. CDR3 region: CSAISYEQFF. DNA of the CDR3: TGCAGCGCTATTAGCTATGAGCAGTTCTTC.

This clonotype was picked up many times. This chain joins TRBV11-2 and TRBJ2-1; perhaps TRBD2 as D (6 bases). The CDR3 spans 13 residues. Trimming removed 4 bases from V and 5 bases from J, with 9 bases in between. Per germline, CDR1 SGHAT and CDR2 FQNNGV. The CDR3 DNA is TGTGCCAGCAGCTACCGGGGGAACAATGAGCAGTTCTTC. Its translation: CASSYRGNNEQFF.

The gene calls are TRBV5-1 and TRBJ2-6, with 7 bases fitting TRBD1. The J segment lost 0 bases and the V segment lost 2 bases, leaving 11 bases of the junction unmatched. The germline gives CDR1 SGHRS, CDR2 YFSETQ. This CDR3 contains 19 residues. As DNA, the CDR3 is TGCGCCAGCAGCTTTTGGCGGAGACAGGGCCGCTCTGGGGCCAACGTCCTGACTTTC. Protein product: CASSFWRRQGRSGANVLTF.

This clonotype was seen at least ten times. The CDR3 bases are TGTGCCAGCAGCCCGTGGGGGAATGAGCAGTTCTTC. Translated: CASSPWGNEQFF. The chain recombines TRBV7-6 with TRBJ2-1; the D call may be TRBD1 or TRBD2 (5 bases each). The ends were cut back, 5 bases at V and 7 bases at J, with 9 bases in the middle. This CDR3 is 12 amino acids long. Germline values: CDR1 SGHVS, CDR2 FNYEAQ. Combining the CDR3 with reference TRBV7-6 and TRBJ2-1 gives the whole variable domain GAGVSQSPRYKVTKRGQDVALRCDPISGHVSLYWYRQALGQGPEFLTYFNYEAQQDKSGLPNDRFSAERPEGSISTLTIQRTEQRDSAMYRCASSPWGNEQFFGPGTRLTVL.

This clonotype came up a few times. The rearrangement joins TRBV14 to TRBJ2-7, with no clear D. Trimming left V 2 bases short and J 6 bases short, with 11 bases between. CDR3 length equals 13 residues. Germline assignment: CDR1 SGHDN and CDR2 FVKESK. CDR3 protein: CASSQSGSLEQYV. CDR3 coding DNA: TGTGCCAGCAGCCAATCTGGTTCTCTCGAGCAGTACGTC.

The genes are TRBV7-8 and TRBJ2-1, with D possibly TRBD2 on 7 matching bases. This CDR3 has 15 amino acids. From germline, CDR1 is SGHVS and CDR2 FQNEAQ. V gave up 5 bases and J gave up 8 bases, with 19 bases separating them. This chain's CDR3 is CASSPFRGARDEQFF. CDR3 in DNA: TGTGCCAGCAGCCCTTTTCGGGGGGCCAGGGATGAGCAGTTCTTC.

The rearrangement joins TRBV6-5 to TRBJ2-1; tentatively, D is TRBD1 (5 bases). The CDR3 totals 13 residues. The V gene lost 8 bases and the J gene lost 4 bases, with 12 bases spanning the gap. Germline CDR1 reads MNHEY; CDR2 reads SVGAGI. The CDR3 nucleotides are TGTGCCAGCGGGGCGGTCGAGTACAATGAGCAGTTCTTC. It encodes CASGAVEYNEQFF.

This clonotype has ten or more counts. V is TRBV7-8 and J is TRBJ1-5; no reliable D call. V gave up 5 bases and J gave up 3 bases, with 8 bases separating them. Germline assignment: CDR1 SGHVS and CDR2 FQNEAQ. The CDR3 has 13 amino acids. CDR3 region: CASSVSPNQPQHF. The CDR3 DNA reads TGTGCCAGCAGCGTTAGCCCCAATCAGCCCCAGCATTTT.

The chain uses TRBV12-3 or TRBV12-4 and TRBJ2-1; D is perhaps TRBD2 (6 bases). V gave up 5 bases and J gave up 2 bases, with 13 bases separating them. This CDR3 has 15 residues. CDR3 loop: CASSPPGEPYNEQFF. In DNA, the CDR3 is TGTGCCAGCAGTCCCCCGGGAGAGCCCTACAATGAGCAGTTCTTC.

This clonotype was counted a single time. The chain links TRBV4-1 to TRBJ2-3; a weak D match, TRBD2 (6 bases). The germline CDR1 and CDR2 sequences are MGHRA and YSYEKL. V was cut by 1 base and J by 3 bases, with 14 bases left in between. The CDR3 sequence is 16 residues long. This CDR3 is CASSQGPSVGTDTQYF. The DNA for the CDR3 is TGCGCCAGCAGCCAAGGGCCTAGCGTGGGGACAGATACGCAGTATTTT.